The clone carrying this T cell receptor (beta chain) was seen only once. The CDR3 runs 15 residues. CDR1 and CDR2 (germline): SNHLY, FYNNEI. Trimming shortened V by 7 bases and J by 4 bases, and 16 bases separated the two germline ends. This entry comes from a study of blood T cell repertoires in COVID-19. As for the study in general: Samples came from the United States, Italy and Spain, spanning acute and convalescent COVID-19.

Individuals aged about 18 to 100 years were recruited from 24 US areas. Clinical history as reported by participants underpinned cohort assignment. TCRdb's copy holds only in-frame clones and misses some; the assay was immunoSEQ multiplex PCR. The profile shows 150,000 to 200,000 clones, 85% to 90% of them singletons. Sequenced input: PBMCs or T cells enriched from blood (not recorded which). The receptor's source is a woman between 40 and 55 years old with acute COVID-19. V gene TRBV2 combines with J gene TRBJ2-2; D is perhaps TRBD2 (6 bases). The CDR3 region is CASTLGGVGTGELFF. For the CDR3, the DNA is TGTGCCAGCACCCTCGGCGGGGTCGGCACCGGGGAGCTGTTTTTT. The variable domain in full, with the rest retrieved from reference TRBV2 and TRBJ2-2, is EPEVTQTPSHQVTQMGQEVILRCVPISNHLYFYWYRQILGQKVEFLVSFYNNEISEKSEIFDDQFSVERPDGSNFTLKIRSTKLEDSAMYFCASTLGGVGTGELFFGEGSRLTVL.